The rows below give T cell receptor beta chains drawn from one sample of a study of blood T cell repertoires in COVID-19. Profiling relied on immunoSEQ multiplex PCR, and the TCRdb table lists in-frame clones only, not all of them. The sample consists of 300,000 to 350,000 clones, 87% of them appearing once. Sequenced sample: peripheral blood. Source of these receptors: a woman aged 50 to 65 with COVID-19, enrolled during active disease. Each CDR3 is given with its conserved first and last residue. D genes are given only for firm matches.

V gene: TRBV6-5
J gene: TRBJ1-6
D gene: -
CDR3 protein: CASSQQRTASSPLHF
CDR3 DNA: TGTGCCAGCAGTCAGCAGAGGACAGCATCTTCACCCCTCCACTTT

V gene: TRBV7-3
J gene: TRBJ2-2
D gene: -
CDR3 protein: CASSRVYGELFF
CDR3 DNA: TGTGCCAGCAGTCGGGTTTACGGGGAGCTGTTTTTT

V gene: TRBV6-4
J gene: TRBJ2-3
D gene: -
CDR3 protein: CASSVRGDSDTQYF
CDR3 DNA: TGTGCCAGCAGTGTCAGGGGGGACTCAGATACGCAGTATTTT

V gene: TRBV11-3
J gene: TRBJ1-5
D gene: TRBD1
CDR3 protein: CASSDRQGSNQPQHF
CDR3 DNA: TGTGCCAGCAGCGACCGACAGGGTAGCAATCAGCCCCAGCATTTT

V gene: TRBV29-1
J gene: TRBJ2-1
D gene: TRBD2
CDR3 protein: CSALWGGPDEQFF
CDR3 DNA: TGCAGCGCCCTTTGGGGAGGGCCGGATGAGCAGTTCTTC

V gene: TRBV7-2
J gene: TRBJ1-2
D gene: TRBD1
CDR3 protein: CASTQSGGQNYGYTF
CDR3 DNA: TGTGCCAGCACCCAATCCGGGGGACAGAACTATGGCTACACCTTC

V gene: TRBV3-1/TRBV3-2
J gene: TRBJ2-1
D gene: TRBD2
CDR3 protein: CASSQVGASGFYNEQFF
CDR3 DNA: TGTGCCAGCAGCCAAGTCGGGGCTAGCGGGTTTTACAATGAGCAGTTCTTC

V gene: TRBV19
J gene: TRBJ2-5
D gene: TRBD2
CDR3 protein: CASSNSGRAFRGGETQYF
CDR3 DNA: TGTGCCAGTAGTAATAGCGGGAGGGCCTTCCGTGGAGGAGAGACCCAGTACTTC

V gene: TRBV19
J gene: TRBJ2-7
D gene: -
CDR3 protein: CASSAGQSYEQYF
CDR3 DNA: TGTGCCAGTAGTGCGGGACAGTCCTACGAGCAGTACTTC

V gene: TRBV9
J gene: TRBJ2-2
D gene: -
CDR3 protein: CASSVYGDSLGTGELFF
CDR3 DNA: TGTGCCAGCAGCGTATATGGGGACTCCCTGGGCACCGGGGAGCTGTTTTTT

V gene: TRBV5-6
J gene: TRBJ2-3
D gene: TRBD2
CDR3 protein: CASSFKSSGTDTQYF
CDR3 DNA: TGTGCCAGCAGCTTCAAGTCTAGCGGGACCGATACGCAGTATTTT

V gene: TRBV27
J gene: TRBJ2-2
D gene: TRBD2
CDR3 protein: CASSGGEALNTGELFF
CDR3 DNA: TGTGCCAGCAGTGGGGGGGAAGCTCTGAACACCGGGGAGCTGTTTTTT

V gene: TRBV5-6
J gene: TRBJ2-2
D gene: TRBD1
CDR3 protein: CASSPQTGFTGELFF
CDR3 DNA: TGTGCCAGCAGCCCTCAGACAGGGTTCACCGGGGAGCTGTTTTTT

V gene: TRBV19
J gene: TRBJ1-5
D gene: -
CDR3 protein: CASSIGQNQPQHF
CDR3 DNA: TGTGCCAGTAGTATTGGGCAAAATCAGCCCCAGCATTTT

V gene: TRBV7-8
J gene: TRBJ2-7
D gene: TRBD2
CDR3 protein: CASSLGAGGAYEQYF
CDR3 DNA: TGTGCCAGCAGCTTAGGAGCGGGAGGGGCCTACGAGCAGTACTTC

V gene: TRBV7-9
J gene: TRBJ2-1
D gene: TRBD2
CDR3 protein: CASSSTSGRAQTEQFF
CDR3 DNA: TGTGCCAGCAGCTCAACTAGCGGGAGGGCCCAAACTGAGCAGTTCTTC

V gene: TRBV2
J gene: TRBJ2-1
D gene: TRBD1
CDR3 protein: CASKTGQGTSYNEQFF
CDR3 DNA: TGTGCCAGCAAAACGGGACAGGGGACTTCCTACAATGAGCAGTTCTTC

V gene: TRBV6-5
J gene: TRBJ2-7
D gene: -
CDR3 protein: CASSYSNQGRSYEQYF
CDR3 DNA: TGTGCCAGCAGTTACTCGAACCAGGGGAGATCCTACGAGCAGTACTTC